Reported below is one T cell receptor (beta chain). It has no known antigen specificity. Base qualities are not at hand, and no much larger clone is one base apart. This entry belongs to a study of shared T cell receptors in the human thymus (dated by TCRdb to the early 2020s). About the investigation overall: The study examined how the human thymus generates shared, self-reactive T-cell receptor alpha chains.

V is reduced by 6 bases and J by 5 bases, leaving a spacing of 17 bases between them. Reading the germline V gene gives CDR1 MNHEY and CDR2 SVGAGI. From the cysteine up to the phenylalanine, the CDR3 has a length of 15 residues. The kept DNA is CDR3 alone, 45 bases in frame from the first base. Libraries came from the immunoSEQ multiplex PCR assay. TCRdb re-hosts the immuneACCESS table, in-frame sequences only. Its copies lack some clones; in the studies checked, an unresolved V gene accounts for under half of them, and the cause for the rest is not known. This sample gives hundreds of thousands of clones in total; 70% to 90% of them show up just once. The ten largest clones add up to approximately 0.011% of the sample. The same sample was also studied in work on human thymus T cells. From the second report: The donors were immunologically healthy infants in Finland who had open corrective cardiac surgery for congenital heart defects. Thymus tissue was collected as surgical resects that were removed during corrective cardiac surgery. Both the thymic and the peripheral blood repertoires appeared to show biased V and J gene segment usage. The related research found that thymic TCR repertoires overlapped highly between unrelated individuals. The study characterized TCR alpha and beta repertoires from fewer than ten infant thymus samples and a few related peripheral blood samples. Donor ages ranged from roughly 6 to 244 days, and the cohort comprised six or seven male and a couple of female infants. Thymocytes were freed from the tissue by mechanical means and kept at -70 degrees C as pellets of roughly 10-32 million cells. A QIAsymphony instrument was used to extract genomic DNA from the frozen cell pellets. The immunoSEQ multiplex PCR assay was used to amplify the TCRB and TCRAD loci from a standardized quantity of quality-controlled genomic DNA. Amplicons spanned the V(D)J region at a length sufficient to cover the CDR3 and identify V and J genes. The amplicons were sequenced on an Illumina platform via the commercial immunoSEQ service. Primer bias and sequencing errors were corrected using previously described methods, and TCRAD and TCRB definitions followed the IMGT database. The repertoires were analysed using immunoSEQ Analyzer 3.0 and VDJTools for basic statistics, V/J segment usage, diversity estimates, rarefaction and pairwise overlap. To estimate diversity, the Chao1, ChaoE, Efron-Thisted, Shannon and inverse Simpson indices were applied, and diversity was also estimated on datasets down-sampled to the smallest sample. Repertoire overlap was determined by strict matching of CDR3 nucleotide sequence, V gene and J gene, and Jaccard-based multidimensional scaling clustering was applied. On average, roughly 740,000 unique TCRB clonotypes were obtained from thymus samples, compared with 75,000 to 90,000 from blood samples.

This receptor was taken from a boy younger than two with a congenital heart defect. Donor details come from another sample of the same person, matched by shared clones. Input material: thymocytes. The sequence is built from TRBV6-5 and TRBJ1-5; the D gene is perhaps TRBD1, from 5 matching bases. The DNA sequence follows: TGTGCCAGCAGCCCTCGGGGGAGGGCCCATCAGCCCCAGCATTTT. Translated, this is CASSPRGRAHQPQHF.